The TCR beta chain under discussion was sequenced for a study of tumor-infiltrating lymphocytes in primary liver carcinoma. As for the study in general: Among the tumors, stages were T1-T3 N0M0 and sizes roughly 4.2 to 10 cm. Whole-study results and caveats: Less overlap was seen in tumor-adjacent and tumor-blood pairs than in tumor region pairs.

Unsorted bulk tissue, about 17-34 mg of it, served as the source for co-extraction of RNA and DNA. Resecting the tumor surgically was how the patients' primary liver carcinoma was treated. There were only treatment-naive patients, all with chronic HBV infection. Both ends counted, the CDR3 spans 14 residues. Total RNA (approximately 0.5 ug) served as template for TCR beta cDNA synthesis primed by a constant-region primer. Each TCR beta library was derived from three nested multiplex PCR rounds that employed slightly modified ARM-PCR. TRBV1-TRBV30 forward primers and a C-beta reverse primer were used in the first two PCR rounds, which each ran for around 10 cycles. TCRdb reprocessed the multiplex PCR reads with MiXCR, giving one entry per CDR3 protein. Of roughly 53,000 distinct CDR3 sequences listed, over 70% are singletons. Of note for this clonotype: Its antigen is not known. The DNA is omitted, as the CDR3 cannot be located on it reliably, and the CDR3 follows TCRdb's listing.

This receptor was obtained from a man aged 40-55 years with primary liver carcinoma and hepatitis B virus infection. The sample comprised liver tumor tissue from sampling region 2. Subset defined: tumor region T2, inferior pole. The rearrangement uses TRBV12-1 and TRBJ2-7; the D call TRBD1 from the table was never checked on the DNA. TRBV12-1 is designated a pseudogene. The CDR3 region is CASSVGTGAYEQYF.